What follows are 28 T cell receptor beta chains derived from one specimen sequenced in a study of blood T cells in healthy people across ages. The authors ran a second PCR of about 6 to 11 cycles using a sample-barcoded 5' primer and a J-beta primer mix. TCRdb used MiXCR to reprocess the 5' RACE reads, holding one entry per CDR3 protein. The sample lists hundreds of thousands of distinct CDR3 sequences, roughly 21% occurring once. What was sequenced was blood. These receptor sequences come from a man in his 70s in good health.

There are a few counts of this clonotype. The rearrangement uses TRBV5-1 and TRBJ1-1; 10 bases are shared with TRBD1. CDR1 and CDR2 from the germline V gene are SGHRS and YFSETQ. CDR3 size: 15 residues. Unmatched junction bases numbered 7, after V lost 3 bases and J lost 5 bases. CDR3 nucleotide sequence: TGCGCCAGCAGCTCCGGACAGGGGGTTCCTACTGAAGCTTTCTTT. Translated, it gives CASSSGQGVPTEAFF.

This clonotype has at least ten counts. This sequence joins TRBV27 and TRBJ1-1, with 10 positions matching TRBD1. CDR3 size: 16 residues. Looked up from germline, CDR1 is MNHEY and CDR2 is SMNVEV (reference sequence). J was trimmed by 5 bases and V by 5 bases; bases with no gene match: 11. CDR3 amino acids: CASSQDRGRRGTEAFF. The CDR3 DNA reads TGTGCCAGCAGTCAAGACAGGGGGCGAAGAGGGACTGAAGCTTTCTTT.

This clonotype has only a few counts. The chain has TRBV7-3 and TRBJ2-3; TRBD2 matches at 7 bases. The CDR3 is 16 residues long. J gave up 1 base and V 7 bases, and 11 bases lay outside the gene matches. The V gene's germline CDR1 is SGHTA and CDR2 FQGTGA. CDR3 sequence (DNA): TGTGCCAGCAACAACTCTAGCGGACCGGGCACAGATACGCAGTATTTT. Translating it yields CASNNSSGPGTDTQYF. The whole variable domain, filled in from reference TRBV7-3 and TRBJ2-3, reads GAGVSQTPSNKVTEKGKYVELRCDPISGHTALYWYRQSLGQGPEFLIYFQGTGAADDSGLPNDRFFAVRPEGSVSTLKIQRTERGDSAVYLCASNNSSGPGTDTQYFGPGTRLTVL.

This clonotype was seen a few times. The chain joins TRBV20-1 to TRBJ2-4, with TRBD2 matching 11 bases. Germline V gene data show CDR1 as DFQATT and CDR2 as SNEGSKA (reference sequence). The ends lost 3 bases at V and 3 bases at J; junction bases unmatched: 13. The CDR3 totals 18 residues. In DNA form, the CDR3 reads TGCAGTGCTAGCGGACTAGCGGGCCAGGGGGGTATCAAAAACATTCAGTACTTC. Translated, it gives CSASGLAGQGGIKNIQYF.

This clonotype turned up a few times. The rearrangement joins TRBV30 to TRBJ1-6; D gene ambiguous. The CDR3 totals 12 residues. With 3 bases removed from V and 6 bases from J, the gap between germline ends came to 6 bases. Germline V gene sequence: CDR1 GTSNPN, CDR2 SVGIG (reference sequence). The CDR3 loop is CAWRGINSPLHF. The CDR3, as DNA: TGTGCCTGGAGGGGTATTAATTCACCCCTCCACTTT.

This clonotype was seen a few times. The chain combines TRBV28 with TRBJ2-4; TRBD2 is a possible D gene (6 bases). Trimming took off 5 bases at V and 4 bases at J, with 18 bases between the two ends. Germline V gene lookup returns CDR1 MDHEN and CDR2 SYDVKM. CDR3 length: 16 residues. This CDR3 is CASSGRSGSPKNIQYF. DNA of the CDR3: TGTGCCAGCAGTGGACGATCCGGGAGCCCGAAAAACATTCAGTACTTC.

This chain joins TRBV7-6 and TRBJ2-5; 11 bases map to TRBD2. Germline V gene sequence: CDR1 SGHVS, CDR2 FNYEAQ. After removal of 0 bases from V and 1 base from J, the junction contained 4 bases not matched to a gene. The CDR3 length is 17 residues. In nucleotides, the CDR3 is TGTGCCAGCAGCTTAGCTGGGGGGACTAGCGGCCAAGAGACCCAGTACTTC. Its protein product is CASSLAGGTSGQETQYF.

This clonotype has a count of ten or more. The gene calls are TRBV7-3 and TRBJ2-4, with 7 bases fitting TRBD1. The junction had 3 bases not matched to a gene; V was cut back by 2 bases and J by 8 bases. The germline V gene encodes CDR1 SGHTA and CDR2 FQGTGA. CDR3 length: 13 amino acids. The CDR3 DNA reads TGTGCCAGCAGCTTAGCAGGGGGAGACATTCAGTACTTC. Translated: CASSLAGGDIQYF.

The V and J genes are TRBV6-1 and TRBJ2-5; a weak D match, TRBD2 (5 bases). The DNA end favors TRBJ2-7, so the J call may be wrong. This CDR3 spans 16 amino acids. Per germline, CDR1 MNHNS and CDR2 SASEGT. The CDR3 region is CASNSLNPGSSYEQYF. The DNA of the CDR3 is TGTGCCAGCAACTCCCTTAACCCGGGATCCTCCTACGAGCAGTACTTC.

The rearrangement joins TRBV4-3 to TRBJ1-2, with D perhaps matching TRBD1 (6 bases). V lost 3 bases and J 4 bases, leaving 15 bases between the germline ends. The germline CDR1 and CDR2 sequences are LGHNA and YSLEER. This CDR3 has 15 amino acids. The CDR3 nucleotides read TGCGCCAGCAGCCATCAACGGACAGCACTCTATGGCTACACCTTC. Its translation: CASSHQRTALYGYTF.

The rearrangement joins TRBV19 to TRBJ1-5; 7 bases line up with TRBD1. CDR1 LNHDA and CDR2 SQIVND come from the germline V gene (reference sequence). This CDR3 is 15 amino acids long. V lost 3 bases to trimming and J lost 1 base; unmatched junction nucleotides: 3. Here the CDR3 DNA reads TGTGCCAGTAGTATCCGAGGGGGCAGCAATCAGCCCCAGCATTTT. It specifies CASSIRGGSNQPQHF. Together with reference TRBV19 and TRBJ1-5, the CDR3 gives the full variable domain: DGGITQSPKYLFRKEGQNVTLSCEQNLNHDAMYWYRQDPGQGLRLIYYSQIVNDFQKGDIAEGYSVSREKKESFPLTVTSAQKNPTAFYLCASSIRGGSNQPQHFGDGTRLSIL.

This clonotype was picked up a small number of times. This chain connects TRBV6-9 to TRBJ2-7; D is undetermined. Germline V lookup: CDR1 MNHGY, CDR2 SVAAGI. The CDR3 runs 14 residues. Trimming shortened V by 7 bases and J by 0 bases, and 13 bases separated the two germline ends. CDR3 protein: CASMRWIYSYEQYF. The CDR3 bases are TGTGCCAGCATGCGGTGGATCTACTCCTACGAGCAGTACTTC.

This clonotype was picked up a small number of times. The J gene is TRBJ2-7, the V gene TRBV6-5, with D possibly matching TRBD1 (6 bases). The CDR3 extends over 15 amino acids. Trimming shortened V by 0 bases and J by 6 bases, and 15 bases separated the two germline ends. Germline V gives CDR1 MNHEY, CDR2 SVGAGI. The CDR3 reads CASSYSRTVSGEQYF. The CDR3 DNA reads as TGTGCCAGCAGTTACTCGCGGACAGTAAGTGGCGAGCAGTACTTC.

This clonotype has just a few counts. This chain joins TRBV20-1 and TRBJ2-3, with 8 bases lining up with TRBD1. This CDR3 comprises 14 residues. The V gene's germline CDR1 is DFQATT and CDR2 SNEGSKA (reference sequence). The J segment lost 2 bases and the V segment lost 4 bases, leaving 5 bases of the junction unmatched. The CDR3 DNA reads as TGCAGTGCTAAGAGACAGGGGATCACAGATACGCAGTATTTT. Amino acid sequence: CSAKRQGITDTQYF.

This clonotype was counted at least ten times. This chain joins TRBV7-9 and TRBJ2-5, with 7 nucleotides matching TRBD1. The germline CDR1 and CDR2 sequences are SEHNR and FQNEAQ (reference sequence). V trimming: 5 bases; J trimming: 4 bases; junction bases outside the gene matches: 7. The CDR3 has 14 residues. Here the CDR3 DNA reads TGTGCCAGCAGCCACAGGGGAGTACTAGAGACCCAGTACTTC. Translating it yields CASSHRGVLETQYF.

The rearrangement uses TRBV24-1 and TRBJ2-1, with 9 bases identical to TRBD1. The J call may be in error: the DNA end matches TRBJ2-5 better. Germline CDR1 and CDR2: KGHDR and SFDVKD. The CDR3 loop spans 15 amino acids. The CDR3 coding sequence is TGTGCCACCAGTGATCCCGGGACAGGGTCGGAGACCCAGTACTTC. It translates to CATSDPGTGSETQYF.

This clonotype was counted only a few times. The chain carries TRBV6-5 and TRBJ1-2, with 7 bases identical to TRBD1. CDR1 is MNHEY and CDR2 is SVGAGI in the germline V gene. V gave up 6 bases and J gave up 3 bases; unmatched junction bases: 16. This CDR3 comprises 17 residues. CDR3 loop: CASSSRFPGQTDYGYTF. CDR3 DNA: TGTGCCAGCAGCTCCAGATTTCCGGGACAGACGGACTATGGCTACACCTTC.

The chain joins TRBV7-9 to TRBJ1-4, with D maybe TRBD1 (5 bases). CDR3 size: 14 residues. CDR1 SEHNR and CDR2 FQNEAQ come from the germline V gene (reference sequence). Between the trimmed V and J ends, which lost 5 bases and 4 bases, there was a span of 11 bases. The CDR3: CASSAGAHNEKLFF. The CDR3 bases are TGTGCCAGCAGCGCCGGGGCACATAATGAAAAACTGTTTTTT.

V usage is TRBV25-1 and J usage is TRBJ2-7; D unresolved. This CDR3 comprises 14 residues. Trimming removed 1 base from V and 2 bases from J, with 9 bases in between. CDR1 and CDR2 (germline): MGHDK, SYGVNS. The CDR3 sequence: CASSELAPTYEQYF. CDR3 DNA: TGTGCCAGCAGTGAATTGGCACCTACCTACGAGCAGTACTTC.

The chain is built from TRBV6-6 and TRBJ1-5, with D possibly matching TRBD1 (5 bases). Between the trimmed V and J ends, which lost 5 bases and 2 bases, there was a span of 10 bases. The CDR3 runs to 14 residues. CDR1 MNHNY and CDR2 SVGAGI come from the germline V gene (reference sequence). CDR3 in DNA: TGTGCCAGCAGTCCACGAGGGGGCAATCAGCCCCAGCATTTT. Its translation is CASSPRGGNQPQHF.

Comments on this clonotype: One end of the junction does not line up with germline, which may come from a read error. This chain connects TRBV25-1 to TRBJ2-3; possible D gene TRBD2, 5 bases. The CDR3 runs 13 residues. Germline CDR1 MGHDK, CDR2 SYGVNS. CDR3 loop: CASRASGTDTRYF. DNA for the CDR3: TGTGCCAGCAGGGCGAGCGGCACAGATACGCGGTATTTT.

This clonotype has more than one count but fewer than ten. The chain combines TRBV13 with TRBJ1-1; 9 positions agree with TRBD1. Germline assignment: CDR1 PRHDT and CDR2 FYEKMQ (reference sequence). The trim removed 0 bases at V and 11 bases at J, leaving 4 bases unmatched. This CDR3 is 13 amino acids long. CDR3 bases: TGTGCCAGCAGCTTAGGGGGACAGGGTAACGCTTTCTTT. Amino acids: CASSLGGQGNAFF.

The rearrangement joins TRBV6-2 or TRBV6-3 to TRBJ2-7; D is ambiguous. Germline lookup yields CDR1 MNHEY and CDR2 SVGEGT. V lost 0 bases, J lost 3 bases, and 12 bases lay in between. The CDR3 extends over 15 amino acids. CDR3 loop: CASSYSTEANYEQYF. The CDR3 nucleotides read TGTGCCAGCAGTTACTCGACTGAGGCCAACTACGAGCAGTACTTC.

This clonotype has a handful of counts. The chain recombines TRBV3-1 with TRBJ2-7; TRBD2 agrees at 10 bases. CDR3 length: 15 residues. Per the germline V gene, CDR1 is LGHDT and CDR2 is YNNKEL (reference sequence). V lost 0 bases, J lost 5 bases, and 4 bases stayed unmatched. In DNA, the CDR3 is TGTGCCAGCAGCCAAGATTCTAGCGGGAGTCACGAGCAGTACTTC. It encodes CASSQDSSGSHEQYF.

V usage is TRBV25-1 and J usage is TRBJ1-2, with D perhaps matching TRBD1 (5 bases). Germline assignment: CDR1 MGHDK and CDR2 SYGVNS. V dropped 9 bases and J dropped 6 bases, with 20 bases sitting between them. The CDR3 has 14 amino acids. CDR3 in DNA: TGTGCCAGTAGAACCGGGACCTCCGCTCATGGCTACACCTTC. This sequence encodes CASRTGTSAHGYTF.

The CDR3 is CAISDGVTDTQYF. CDR3 DNA sequence: TGTGCCATCAGTGACGGGGTCACAGATACGCAGTATTTT. The chain uses TRBV10-3 and TRBJ2-3, with D possibly being TRBD2 (5 bases). Germline V gene data show CDR1 as ENHRY and CDR2 as SYGVKD. The V end was cut by 3 bases, the J end by 2 bases, with 6 bases between. The CDR3 is 13 residues long.

The V gene is TRBV7-9, the J gene TRBJ2-2; 8 nucleotides line up with TRBD1. V shed 6 bases and J 7 bases; nucleotides not matched to a gene: 10. Germline V gives CDR1 SEHNR, CDR2 FQNEAQ (reference sequence). The CDR3 extends over 15 amino acids. CDR3 sequence reads: CASSLRQGMSGELFF. Written as DNA, the CDR3 is TGTGCCAGCAGTCTACGACAGGGGATGAGCGGGGAGCTGTTTTTT.

This clonotype was observed many times. The chain combines TRBV9 with TRBJ2-2; the D is unclear. V was trimmed by 4 bases and J by 0 bases, leaving 10 bases between them. The CDR3 runs to 15 residues. The germline V gene has CDR1 SGDLS and CDR2 YYNGEE. CDR3 sequence (DNA): TGTGCCAGCAGCCCCCCCTCGGCGAACACCGGGGAGCTGTTTTTT. This encodes CASSPPSANTGELFF.